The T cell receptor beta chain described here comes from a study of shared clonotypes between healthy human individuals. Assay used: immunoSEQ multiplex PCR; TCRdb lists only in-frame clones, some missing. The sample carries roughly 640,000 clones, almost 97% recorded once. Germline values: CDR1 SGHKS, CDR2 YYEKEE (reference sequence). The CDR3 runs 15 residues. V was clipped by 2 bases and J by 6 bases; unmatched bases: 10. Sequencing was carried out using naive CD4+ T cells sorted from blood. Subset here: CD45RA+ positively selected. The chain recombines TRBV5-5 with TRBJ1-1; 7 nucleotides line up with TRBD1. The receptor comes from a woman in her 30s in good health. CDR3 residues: CASSFQQGVLSEAFF. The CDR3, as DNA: TGTGCCAGCAGCTTTCAGCAGGGGGTATTGTCTGAAGCTTTCTTT.